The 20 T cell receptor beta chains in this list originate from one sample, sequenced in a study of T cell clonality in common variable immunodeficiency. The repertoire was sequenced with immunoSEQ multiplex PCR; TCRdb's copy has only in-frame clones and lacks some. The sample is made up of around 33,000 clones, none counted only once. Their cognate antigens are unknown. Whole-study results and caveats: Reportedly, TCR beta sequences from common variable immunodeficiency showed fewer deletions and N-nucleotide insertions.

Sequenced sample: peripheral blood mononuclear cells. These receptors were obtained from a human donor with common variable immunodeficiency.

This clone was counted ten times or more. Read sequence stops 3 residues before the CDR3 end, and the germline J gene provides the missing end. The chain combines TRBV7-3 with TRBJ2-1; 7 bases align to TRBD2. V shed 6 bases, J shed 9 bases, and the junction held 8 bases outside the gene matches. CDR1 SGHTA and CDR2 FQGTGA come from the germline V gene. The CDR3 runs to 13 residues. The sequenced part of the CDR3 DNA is TGTGCCAGCAGTTCCGGCGGGAGTAGTGAG. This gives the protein CASSSGGSSE. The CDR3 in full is CASSSGGSSEQFF.

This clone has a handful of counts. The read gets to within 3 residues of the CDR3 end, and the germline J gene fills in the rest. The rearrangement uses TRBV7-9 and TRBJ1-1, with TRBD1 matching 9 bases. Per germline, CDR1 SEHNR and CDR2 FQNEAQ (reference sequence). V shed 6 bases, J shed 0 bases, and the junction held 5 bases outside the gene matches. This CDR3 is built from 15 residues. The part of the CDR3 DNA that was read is TGTGCCAGCAGTCCCGGGACAGGGCTGAACACTGAA. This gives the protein CASSPGTGLNTE. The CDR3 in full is CASSPGTGLNTEAFF. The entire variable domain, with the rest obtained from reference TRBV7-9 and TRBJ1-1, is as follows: DTGVSQNPRHKITKRGQNVTFRCDPISEHNRLYWYRQTLGQGPEFLTYFQNEAQLEKSRLLSDRFSAERPKGSFSTLEIQRTEQGDSAMYLCASSPGTGLNTEAFFGQGTRLTVV.

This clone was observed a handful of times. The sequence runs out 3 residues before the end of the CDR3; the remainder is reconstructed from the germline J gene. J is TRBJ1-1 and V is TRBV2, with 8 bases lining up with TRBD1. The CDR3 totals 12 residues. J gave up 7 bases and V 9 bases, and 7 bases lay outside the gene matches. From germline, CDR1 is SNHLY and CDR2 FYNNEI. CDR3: CASNRGLYEAFF. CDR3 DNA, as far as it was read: TGTGCCAGTAACAGGGGGTTATATGAA.

The CDR3 loop reads CASNPMTGYQPQHF. CDR3 bases read: TGTGCCAGCAATCCCATGACAGGCTATCAGCCC. This rearrangement joins TRBV19 to TRBJ1-5; tentatively, D is TRBD1 (6 bases). The sequence runs out 3 residues before the end of the CDR3; the remainder is reconstructed from the germline J gene. The CDR3 sequence is 14 residues long. Trimming removed 9 bases from V and 5 bases from J, with 17 bases in between. Germline V lookup: CDR1 LNHDA, CDR2 SQIVND (reference sequence).

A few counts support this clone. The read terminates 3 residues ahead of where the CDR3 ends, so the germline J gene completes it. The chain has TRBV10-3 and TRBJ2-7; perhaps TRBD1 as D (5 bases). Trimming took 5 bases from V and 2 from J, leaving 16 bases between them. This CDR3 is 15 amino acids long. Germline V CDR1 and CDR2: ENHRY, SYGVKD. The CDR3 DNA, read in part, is TGTGCCATCAGTCCCACCCTCCTAGGGGCCTACGAG. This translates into CAISPTLLGAYE. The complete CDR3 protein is CAISPTLLGAYEQYF.

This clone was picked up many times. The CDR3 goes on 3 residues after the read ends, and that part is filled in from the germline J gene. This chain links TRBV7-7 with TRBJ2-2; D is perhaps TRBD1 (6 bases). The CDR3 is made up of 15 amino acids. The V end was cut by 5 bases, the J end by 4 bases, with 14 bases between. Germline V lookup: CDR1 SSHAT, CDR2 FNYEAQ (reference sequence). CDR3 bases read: TGTGCCAGCAGCGTTACAGGGCTGGTCACCGGGGAG. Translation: CASSVTGLVTGE. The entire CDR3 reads CASSVTGLVTGELFF.

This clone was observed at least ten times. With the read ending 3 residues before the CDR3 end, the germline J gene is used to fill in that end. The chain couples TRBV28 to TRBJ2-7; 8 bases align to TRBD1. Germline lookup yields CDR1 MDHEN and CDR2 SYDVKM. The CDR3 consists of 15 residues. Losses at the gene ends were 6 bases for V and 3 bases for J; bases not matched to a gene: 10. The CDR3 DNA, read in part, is TGTGCCAGCAGCCGTGGACAGGGTCTGTTCTACGAG. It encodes CASSRGQGLFYE. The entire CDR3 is CASSRGQGLFYEQYF.

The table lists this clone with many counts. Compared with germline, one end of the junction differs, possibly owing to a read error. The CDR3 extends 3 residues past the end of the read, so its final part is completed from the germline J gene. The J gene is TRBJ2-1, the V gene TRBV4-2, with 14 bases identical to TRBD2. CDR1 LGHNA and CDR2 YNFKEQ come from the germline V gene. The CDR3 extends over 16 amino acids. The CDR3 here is CASSLGLAGVFNEQFF. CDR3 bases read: TGCGCCAGCAGCCTGGGACTAGCGGGAGTATTTAATGAG.

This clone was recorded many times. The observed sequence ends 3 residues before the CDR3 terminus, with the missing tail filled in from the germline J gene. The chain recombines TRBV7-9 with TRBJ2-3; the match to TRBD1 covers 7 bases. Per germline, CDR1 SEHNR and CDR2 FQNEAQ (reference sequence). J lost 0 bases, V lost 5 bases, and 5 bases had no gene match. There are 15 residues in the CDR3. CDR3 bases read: TGTGCCAGCAGCACCGGGACAGTTAGCACAGATACG. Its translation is CASSTGTVSTDT. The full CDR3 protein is CASSTGTVSTDTQYF.

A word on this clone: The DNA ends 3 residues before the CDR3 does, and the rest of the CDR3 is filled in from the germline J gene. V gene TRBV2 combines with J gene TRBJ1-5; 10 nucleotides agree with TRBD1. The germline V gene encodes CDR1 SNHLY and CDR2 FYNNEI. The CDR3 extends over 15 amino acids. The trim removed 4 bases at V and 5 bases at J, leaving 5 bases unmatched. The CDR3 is CASSVQTGGYQPQHF. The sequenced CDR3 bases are TGTGCCAGCAGTGTACAGACAGGGGGCTATCAGCCC.

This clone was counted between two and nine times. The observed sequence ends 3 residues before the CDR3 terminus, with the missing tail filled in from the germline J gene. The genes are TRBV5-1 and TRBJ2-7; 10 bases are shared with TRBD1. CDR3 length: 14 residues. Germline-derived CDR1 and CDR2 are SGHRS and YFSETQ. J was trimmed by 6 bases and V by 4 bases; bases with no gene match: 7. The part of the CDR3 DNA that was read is TGCGCCAGCAGCGCCGGACAGGGGGGGGGCGAG. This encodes CASSAGQGGGE. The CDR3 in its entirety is CASSAGQGGGEQYF.

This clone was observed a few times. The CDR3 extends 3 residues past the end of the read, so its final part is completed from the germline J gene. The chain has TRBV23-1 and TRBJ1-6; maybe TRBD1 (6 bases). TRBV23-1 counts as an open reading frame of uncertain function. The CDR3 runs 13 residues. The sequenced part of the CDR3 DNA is TGCGCCAGCAGTCAATGGGGGCCCAACACC. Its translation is CASSQWGPNT. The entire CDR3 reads CASSQWGPNTLHF.

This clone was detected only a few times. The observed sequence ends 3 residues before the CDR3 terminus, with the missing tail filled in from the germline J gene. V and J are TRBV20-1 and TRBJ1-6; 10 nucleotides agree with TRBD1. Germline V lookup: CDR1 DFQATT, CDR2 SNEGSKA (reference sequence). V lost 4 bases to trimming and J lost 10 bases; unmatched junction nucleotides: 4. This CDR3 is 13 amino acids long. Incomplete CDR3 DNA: TGCAGTGCTACGGGACAGGGGTCCTCACCC. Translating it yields CSATGQGSSP. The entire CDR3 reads CSATGQGSSPLHF.

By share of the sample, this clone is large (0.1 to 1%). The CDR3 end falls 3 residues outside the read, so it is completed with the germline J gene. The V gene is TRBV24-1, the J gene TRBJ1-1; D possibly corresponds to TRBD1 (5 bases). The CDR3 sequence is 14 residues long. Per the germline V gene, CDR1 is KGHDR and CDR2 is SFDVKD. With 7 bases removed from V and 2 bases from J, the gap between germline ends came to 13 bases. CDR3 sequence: CATRERGGNTEAFF. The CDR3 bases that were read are TGTGCCACCAGGGAGCGGGGGGGTAACACTGAA.

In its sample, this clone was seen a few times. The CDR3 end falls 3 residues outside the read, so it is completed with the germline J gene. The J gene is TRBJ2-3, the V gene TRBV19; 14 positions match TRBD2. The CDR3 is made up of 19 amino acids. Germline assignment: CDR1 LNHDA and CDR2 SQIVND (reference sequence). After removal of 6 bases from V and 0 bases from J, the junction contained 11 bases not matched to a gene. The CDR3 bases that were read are TGTGCCAGTAGCCGAAGAGGACTAGCGGGAGGCGGGAGCACAGATACG. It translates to CASSRRGLAGGGSTDT. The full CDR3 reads CASSRRGLAGGGSTDTQYF.

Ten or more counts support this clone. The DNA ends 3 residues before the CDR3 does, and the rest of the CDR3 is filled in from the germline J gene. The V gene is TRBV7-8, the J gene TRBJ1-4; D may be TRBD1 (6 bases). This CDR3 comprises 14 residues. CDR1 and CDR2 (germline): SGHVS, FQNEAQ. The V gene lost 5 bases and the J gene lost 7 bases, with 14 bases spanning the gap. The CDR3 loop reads CASSPGGAGEKLFF. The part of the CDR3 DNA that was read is TGTGCCAGCAGCCCGGGGGGCGCCGGTGAAAAA. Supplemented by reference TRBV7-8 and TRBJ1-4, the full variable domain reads GAGVSQSPRYKVAKRGQDVALRCDPISGHVSLFWYQQALGQGPEFLTYFQNEAQLDKSGLPSDRFFAERPEGSVSTLKIQRTQQEDSAVYLCASSPGGAGEKLFFGSGTQLSVL.

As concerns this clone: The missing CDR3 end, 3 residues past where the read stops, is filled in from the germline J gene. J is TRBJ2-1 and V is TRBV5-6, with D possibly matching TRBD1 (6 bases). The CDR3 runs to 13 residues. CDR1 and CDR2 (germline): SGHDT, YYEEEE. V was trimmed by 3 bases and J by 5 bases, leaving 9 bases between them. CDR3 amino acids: CASSWGPNNEQFF. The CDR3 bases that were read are TGTGCCAGCAGCTGGGGGCCTAACAATGAG.

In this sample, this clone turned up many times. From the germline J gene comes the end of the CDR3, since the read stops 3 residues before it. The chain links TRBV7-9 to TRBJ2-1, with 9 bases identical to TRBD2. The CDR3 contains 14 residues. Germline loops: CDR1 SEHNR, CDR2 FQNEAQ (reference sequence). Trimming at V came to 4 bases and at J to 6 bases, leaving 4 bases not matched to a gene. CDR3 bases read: TGTGCCAGCAGCTGGCTAGCGGGACTCAATGAG. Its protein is CASSWLAGLNE. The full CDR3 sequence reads CASSWLAGLNEQFF. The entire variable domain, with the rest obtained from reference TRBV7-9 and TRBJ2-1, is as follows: DTGVSQNPRHKITKRGQNVTFRCDPISEHNRLYWYRQTLGQGPEFLTYFQNEAQLEKSRLLSDRFSAERPKGSFSTLEIQRTEQGDSAMYLCASSWLAGLNEQFFGPGTRLTVL.

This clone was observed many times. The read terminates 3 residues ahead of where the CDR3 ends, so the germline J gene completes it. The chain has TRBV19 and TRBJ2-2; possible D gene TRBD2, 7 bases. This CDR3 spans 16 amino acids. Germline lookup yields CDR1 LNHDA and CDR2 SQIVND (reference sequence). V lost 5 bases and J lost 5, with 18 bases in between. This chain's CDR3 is CASSFIDRGATGELFF. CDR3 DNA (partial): TGTGCCAGTAGTTTCATCGATCGGGGGGCGACCGGGGAG.

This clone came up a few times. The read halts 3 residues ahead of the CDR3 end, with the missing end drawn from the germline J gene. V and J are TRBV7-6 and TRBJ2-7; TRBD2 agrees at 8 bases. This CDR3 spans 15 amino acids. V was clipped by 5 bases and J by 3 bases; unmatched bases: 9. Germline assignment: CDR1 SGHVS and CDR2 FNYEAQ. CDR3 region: CASSPLAGGFYEQYF. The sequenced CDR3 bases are TGTGCCAGCAGCCCCCTGGCGGGAGGTTTCTACGAG.